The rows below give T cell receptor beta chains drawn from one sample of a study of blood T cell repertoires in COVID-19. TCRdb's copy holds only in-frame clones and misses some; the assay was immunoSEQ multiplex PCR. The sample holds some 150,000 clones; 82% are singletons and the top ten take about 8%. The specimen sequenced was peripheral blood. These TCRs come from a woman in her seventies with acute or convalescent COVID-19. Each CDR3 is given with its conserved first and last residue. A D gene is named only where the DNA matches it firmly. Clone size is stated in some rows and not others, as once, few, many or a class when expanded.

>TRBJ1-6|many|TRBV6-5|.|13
CASRSLYNSPLHF
TGTGCCAGCAGGTCTCTTTATAATTCACCCCTCCACTTT
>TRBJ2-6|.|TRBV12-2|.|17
CASRLTRQGWGVNVLTF
TGTGCAAGTCGCTTAACAAGACAGGGTTGGGGTGTCAACGTCCTGACTTTC
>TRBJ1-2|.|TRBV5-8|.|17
CASSVGPGTRANYGYTF
TGTGCCAGCAGCGTTGGACCCGGGACACGAGCTAACTATGGCTACACCTTC
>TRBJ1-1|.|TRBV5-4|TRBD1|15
CASSSRQGARAEAFF
TGTGCCAGCAGCAGTAGACAGGGGGCAAGGGCTGAAGCTTTCTTT
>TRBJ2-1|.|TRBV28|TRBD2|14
CASRTSGLYNEQFF
TGTGCCAGCAGGACTAGCGGGCTATACAATGAGCAGTTCTTC
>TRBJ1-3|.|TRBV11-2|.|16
CASSPGGYLSGNTIYF
TGTGCCAGCAGCCCGGGGGGCTATCTCTCTGGAAACACCATATATTTT
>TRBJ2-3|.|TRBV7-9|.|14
CASSFRTDTDTQYF
TGTGCCAGCAGCTTCCGGACAGACACAGATACGCAGTATTTT
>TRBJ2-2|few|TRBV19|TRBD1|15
CASSSGTGNTGELFF
TGTGCCAGTAGTTCCGGGACAGGAAACACCGGGGAGCTGTTTTTT
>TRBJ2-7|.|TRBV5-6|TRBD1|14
CASSLLTGVHEQYF
TGTGCCAGCAGCTTGCTGACAGGGGTACACGAGCAGTACTTC
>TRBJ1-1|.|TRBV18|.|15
CASSPYRVKNTEAFF
TGTGCCAGCTCACCCTATCGCGTCAAGAACACTGAAGCTTTCTTT
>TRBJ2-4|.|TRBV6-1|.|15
CASSERGNRVNIQYF
TGTGCCAGCAGTGAACGGGGGAACCGGGTGAACATTCAGTACTTC
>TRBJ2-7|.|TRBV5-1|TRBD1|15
CASSARQGIALEQYF
TGCGCCAGCAGCGCCCGACAGGGGATCGCCCTTGAGCAGTACTTC
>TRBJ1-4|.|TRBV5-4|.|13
CASSPEYGEKLFF
TGTGCCAGCAGCCCTGAGTATGGTGAAAAACTGTTTTTT
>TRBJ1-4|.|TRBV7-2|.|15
CASSLEAGYNEKLFF
TGTGCCAGCAGCTTAGAGGCAGGGTATAATGAAAAACTGTTTTTT
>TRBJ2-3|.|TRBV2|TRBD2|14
CASRVSGSTDTQYF
TGTGCCAGCAGGGTTAGCGGGAGCACAGATACGCAGTATTTT
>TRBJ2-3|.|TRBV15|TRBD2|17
CATSRGIAGVTSDTQYF
TGTGCCACCAGCAGAGGGATAGCGGGAGTGACATCAGATACGCAGTATTTT
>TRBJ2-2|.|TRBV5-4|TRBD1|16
CASSTYRGRFPGELFF
TGTGCCAGCAGCACCTACAGGGGGCGCTTTCCCGGGGAGCTGTTTTTT
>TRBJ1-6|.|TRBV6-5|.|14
CASTNGGRNSPLHF
TGTGCCAGCACTAACGGGGGTAGAAATTCACCCCTCCACTTT
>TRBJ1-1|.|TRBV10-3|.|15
CAIRTTETANTEAFF
TGTGCCATCAGGACGACAGAGACTGCGAACACTGAAGCTTTCTTT
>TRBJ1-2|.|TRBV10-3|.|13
CAISDGGALGYTF
TGTGCCATCTCGGACGGGGGAGCTCTCGGCTACACCTTC